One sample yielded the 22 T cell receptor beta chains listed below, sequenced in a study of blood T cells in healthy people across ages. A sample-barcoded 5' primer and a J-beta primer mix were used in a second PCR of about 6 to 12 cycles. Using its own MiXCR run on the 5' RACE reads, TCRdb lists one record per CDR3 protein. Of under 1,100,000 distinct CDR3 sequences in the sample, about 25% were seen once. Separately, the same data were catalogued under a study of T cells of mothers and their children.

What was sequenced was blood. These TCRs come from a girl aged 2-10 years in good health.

The CDR3 protein is CASSVAGTIHTDTQYF. CDR3 bases: TGTGCCAGCAGCGTAGCTGGGACTATCCACACAGATACGCAGTATTTT. The chain employs TRBV9 and TRBJ2-3; the match to TRBD2 covers 7 bases. The trim removed 0 bases at V and 2 bases at J, leaving 6 bases unmatched. The CDR3 consists of 16 residues. The germline V gene has CDR1 SGDLS and CDR2 YYNGEE.

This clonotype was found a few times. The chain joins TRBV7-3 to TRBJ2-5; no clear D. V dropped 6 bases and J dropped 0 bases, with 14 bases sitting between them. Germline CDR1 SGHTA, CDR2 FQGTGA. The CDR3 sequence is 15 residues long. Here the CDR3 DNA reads TGTGCCAGCAGACCGAACGACGGACACCAAGAGACCCAGTACTTC. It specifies CASRPNDGHQETQYF.

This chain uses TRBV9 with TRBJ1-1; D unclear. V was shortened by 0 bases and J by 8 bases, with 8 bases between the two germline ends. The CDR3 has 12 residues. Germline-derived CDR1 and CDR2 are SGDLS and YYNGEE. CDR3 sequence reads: CASSVDGLEAFF. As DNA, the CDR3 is TGTGCCAGCAGCGTAGATGGGTTAGAAGCTTTCTTT.

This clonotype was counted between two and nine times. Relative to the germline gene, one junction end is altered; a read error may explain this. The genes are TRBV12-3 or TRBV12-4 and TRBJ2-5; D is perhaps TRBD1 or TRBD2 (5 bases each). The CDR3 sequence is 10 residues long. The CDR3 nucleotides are TGTGCCAGCAGTTTGGGACCCCTTAACTTC. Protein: CASSLGPLNF.

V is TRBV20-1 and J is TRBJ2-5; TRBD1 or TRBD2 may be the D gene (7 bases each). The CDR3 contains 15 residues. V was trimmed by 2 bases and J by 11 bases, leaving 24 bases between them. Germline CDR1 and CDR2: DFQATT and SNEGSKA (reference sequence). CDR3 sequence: CSARPSGGEVLRQYF. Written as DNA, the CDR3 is TGCAGTGCTAGACCCTCAGGGGGGGAGGTCCTCAGGCAGTACTTC.

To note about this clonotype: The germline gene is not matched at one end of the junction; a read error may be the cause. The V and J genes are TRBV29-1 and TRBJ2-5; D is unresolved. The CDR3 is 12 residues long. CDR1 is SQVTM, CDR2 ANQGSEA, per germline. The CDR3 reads CSVERIQETPYF. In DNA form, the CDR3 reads TGCAGCGTTGAGCGGATCCAAGAGACCCCGTACTTC.

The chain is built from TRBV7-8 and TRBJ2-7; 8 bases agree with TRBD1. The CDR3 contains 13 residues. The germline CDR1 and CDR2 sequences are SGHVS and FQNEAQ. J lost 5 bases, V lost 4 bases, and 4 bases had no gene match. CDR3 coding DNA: TGTGCCAGCAGCTACACACAGGGGGACGAGCAGTACTTC. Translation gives CASSYTQGDEQYF.

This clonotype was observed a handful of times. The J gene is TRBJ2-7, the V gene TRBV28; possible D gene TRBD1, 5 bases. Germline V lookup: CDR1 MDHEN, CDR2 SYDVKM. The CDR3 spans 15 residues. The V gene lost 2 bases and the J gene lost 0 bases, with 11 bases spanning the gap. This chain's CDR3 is CASSLKSQGSYEQYF. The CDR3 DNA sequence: TGTGCCAGCAGTTTAAAATCTCAGGGCTCCTACGAGCAGTACTTC.

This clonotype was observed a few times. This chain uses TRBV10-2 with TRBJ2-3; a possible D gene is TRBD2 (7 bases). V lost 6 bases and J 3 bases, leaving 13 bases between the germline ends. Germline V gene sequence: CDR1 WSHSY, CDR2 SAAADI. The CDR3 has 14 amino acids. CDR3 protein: CASREGGGTDTQYF. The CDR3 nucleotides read TGCGCCAGCAGAGAAGGGGGGGGAACAGATACGCAGTATTTT.

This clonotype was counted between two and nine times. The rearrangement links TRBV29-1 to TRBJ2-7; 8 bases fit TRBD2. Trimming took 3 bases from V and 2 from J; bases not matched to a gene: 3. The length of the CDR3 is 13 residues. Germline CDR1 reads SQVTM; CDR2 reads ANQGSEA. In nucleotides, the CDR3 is TGCAGCGTTGATAGCGGGGCAGCCTACGAGCAGTACTTC. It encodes CSVDSGAAYEQYF.

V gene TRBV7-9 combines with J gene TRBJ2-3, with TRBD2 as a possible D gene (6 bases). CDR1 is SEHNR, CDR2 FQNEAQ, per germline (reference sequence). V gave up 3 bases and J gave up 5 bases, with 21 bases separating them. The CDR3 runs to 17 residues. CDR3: CASSFITAGSEVDTQYF. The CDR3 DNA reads TGTGCCAGCAGCTTTATTACTGCGGGATCGGAGGTAGATACGCAGTATTTT.

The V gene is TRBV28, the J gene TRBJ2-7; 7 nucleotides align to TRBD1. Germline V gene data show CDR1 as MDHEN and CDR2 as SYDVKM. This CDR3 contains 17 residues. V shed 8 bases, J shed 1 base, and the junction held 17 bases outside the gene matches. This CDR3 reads CASSSGFLEQGSYEQYF. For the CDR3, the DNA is TGTGCCAGCTCGTCCGGATTTTTAGAACAGGGGTCCTACGAGCAGTACTTC.

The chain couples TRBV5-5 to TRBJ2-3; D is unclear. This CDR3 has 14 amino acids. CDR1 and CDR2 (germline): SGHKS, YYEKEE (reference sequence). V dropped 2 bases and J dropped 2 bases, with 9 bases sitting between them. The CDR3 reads CASSLPGLTDTQYF. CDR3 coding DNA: TGTGCCAGCAGCTTACCCGGGCTCACAGATACGCAGTATTTT.

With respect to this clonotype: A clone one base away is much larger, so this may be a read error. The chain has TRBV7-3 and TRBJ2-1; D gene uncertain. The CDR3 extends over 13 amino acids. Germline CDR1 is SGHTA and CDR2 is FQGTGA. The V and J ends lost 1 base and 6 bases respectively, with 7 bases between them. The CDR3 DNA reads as TGTGCCAGCAGCTTAATGGCTAGCAATGAGCAGTTCTTC. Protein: CASSLMASNEQFF. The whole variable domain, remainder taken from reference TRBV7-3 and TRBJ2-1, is GAGVSQTPSNKVTEKGKYVELRCDPISGHTALYWYRQSLGQGPEFLIYFQGTGAADDSGLPNDRFFAVRPEGSVSTLKIQRTERGDSAVYLCASSLMASNEQFFGPGTRLTVL.

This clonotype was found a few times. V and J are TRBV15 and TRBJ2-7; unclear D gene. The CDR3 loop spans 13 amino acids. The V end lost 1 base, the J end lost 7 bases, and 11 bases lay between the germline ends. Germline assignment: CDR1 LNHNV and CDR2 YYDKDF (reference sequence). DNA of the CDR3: TGTGCCACCAGCAGAGTGGATGAAGGAGAGCAGTACTTC. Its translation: CATSRVDEGEQYF.

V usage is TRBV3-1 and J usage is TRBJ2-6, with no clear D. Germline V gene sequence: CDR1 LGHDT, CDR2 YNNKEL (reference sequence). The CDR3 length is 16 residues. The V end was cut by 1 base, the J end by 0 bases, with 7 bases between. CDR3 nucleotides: TGTGCCAGCAGCCAAGCCCGTCGCTCTGGGGCCAACGTCCTGACTTTC. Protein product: CASSQARRSGANVLTF.

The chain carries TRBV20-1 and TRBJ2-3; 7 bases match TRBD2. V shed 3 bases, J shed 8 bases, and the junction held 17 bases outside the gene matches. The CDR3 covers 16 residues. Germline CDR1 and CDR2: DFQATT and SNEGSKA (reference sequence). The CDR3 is CSARGSARDYPITQYF. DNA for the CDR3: TGCAGTGCTAGGGGCTCCGCGCGGGACTACCCAATTACGCAGTATTTT.

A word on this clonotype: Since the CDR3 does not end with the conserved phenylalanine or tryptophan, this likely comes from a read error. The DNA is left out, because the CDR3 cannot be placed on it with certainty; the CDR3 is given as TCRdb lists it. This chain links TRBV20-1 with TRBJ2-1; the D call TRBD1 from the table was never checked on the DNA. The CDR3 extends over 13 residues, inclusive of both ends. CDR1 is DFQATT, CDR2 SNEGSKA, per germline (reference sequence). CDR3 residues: CSASGDFSVPPHL.

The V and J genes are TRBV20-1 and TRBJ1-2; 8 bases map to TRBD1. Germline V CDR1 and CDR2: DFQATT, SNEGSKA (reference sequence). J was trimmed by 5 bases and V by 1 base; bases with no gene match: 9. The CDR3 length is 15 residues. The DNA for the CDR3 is TGCAGTGCTAGAGGGGACAGGACGGCCCGTTATGGCTACACCTTC. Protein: CSARGDRTARYGYTF.

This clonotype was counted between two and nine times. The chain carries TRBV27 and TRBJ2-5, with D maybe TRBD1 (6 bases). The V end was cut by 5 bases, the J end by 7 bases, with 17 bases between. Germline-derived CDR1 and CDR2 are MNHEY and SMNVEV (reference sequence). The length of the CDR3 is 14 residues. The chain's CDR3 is CASSTGLAGGTQYF. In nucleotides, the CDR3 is TGTGCCAGCAGTACAGGGCTAGCTGGGGGGACCCAGTACTTC.

The CDR3 coding sequence is TGTGCCAGCAGCCAAGAGGCACCCCGGGACAGGGGTAAAGAGACCCAGTACTTC. Residues: CASSQEAPRDRGKETQYF. J is TRBJ2-5 and V is TRBV3-1; TRBD1 matches 10 bases. Trimming at V came to 0 bases and at J to 3 bases, leaving 10 bases not matched to a gene. The CDR3 has 18 amino acids. Germline loops: CDR1 LGHDT, CDR2 YNNKEL (reference sequence).

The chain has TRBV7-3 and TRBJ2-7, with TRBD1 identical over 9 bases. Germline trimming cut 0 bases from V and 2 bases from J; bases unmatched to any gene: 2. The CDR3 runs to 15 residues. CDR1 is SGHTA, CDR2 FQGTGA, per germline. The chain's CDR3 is CASSLTGTGPYEQYF. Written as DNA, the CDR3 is TGTGCCAGCAGCTTAACCGGGACAGGGCCCTACGAGCAGTACTTC.